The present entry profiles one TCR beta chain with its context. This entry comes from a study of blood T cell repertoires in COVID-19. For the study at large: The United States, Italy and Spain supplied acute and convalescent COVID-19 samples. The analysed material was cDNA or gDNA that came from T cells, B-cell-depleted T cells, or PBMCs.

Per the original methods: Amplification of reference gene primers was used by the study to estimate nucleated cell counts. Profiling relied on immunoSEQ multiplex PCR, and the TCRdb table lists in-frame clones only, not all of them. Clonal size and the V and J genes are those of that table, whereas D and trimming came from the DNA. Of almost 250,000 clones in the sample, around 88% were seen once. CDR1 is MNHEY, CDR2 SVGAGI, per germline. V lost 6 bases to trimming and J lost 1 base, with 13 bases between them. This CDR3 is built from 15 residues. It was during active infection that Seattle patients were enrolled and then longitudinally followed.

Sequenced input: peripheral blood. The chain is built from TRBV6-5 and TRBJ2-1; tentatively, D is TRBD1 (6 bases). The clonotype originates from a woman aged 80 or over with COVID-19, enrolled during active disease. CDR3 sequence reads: CASRPFRGSYNEQFF. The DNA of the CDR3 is TGTGCCAGCAGACCGTTCAGGGGTTCCTACAATGAGCAGTTCTTC.